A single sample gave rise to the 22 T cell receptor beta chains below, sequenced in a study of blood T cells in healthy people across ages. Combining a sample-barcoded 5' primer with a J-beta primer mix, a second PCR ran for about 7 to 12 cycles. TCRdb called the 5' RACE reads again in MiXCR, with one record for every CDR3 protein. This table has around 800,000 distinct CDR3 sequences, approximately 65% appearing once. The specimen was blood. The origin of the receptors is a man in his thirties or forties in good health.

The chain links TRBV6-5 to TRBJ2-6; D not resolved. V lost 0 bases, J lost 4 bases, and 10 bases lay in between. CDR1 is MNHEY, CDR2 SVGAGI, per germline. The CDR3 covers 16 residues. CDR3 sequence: CASSYSFYSGANVLTF. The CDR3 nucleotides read TGTGCCAGCAGTTACTCGTTCTATTCGGGGGCCAACGTCCTGACTTTC.

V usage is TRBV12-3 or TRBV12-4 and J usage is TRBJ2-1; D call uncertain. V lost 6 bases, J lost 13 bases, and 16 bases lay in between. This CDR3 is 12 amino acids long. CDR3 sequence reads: CASRGEQLHQFF. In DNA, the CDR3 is TGTGCCAGCAGGGGTGAGCAGCTCCACCAGTTCTTC.

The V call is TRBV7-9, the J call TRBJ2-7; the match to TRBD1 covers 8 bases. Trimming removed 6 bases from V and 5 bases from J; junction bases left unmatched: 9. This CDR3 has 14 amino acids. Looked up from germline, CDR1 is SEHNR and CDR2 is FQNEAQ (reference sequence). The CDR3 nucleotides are TGTGCCAGCAGTACAGGGGGGAATATCCACGAGCAGTACTTC. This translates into CASSTGGNIHEQYF.

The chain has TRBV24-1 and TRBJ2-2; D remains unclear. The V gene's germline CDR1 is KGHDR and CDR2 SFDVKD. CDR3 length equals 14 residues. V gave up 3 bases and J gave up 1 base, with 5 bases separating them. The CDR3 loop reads CATSDGRNTGELFF. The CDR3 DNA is TGTGCCACCAGTGATGGGCGGAACACCGGGGAGCTGTTTTTT.

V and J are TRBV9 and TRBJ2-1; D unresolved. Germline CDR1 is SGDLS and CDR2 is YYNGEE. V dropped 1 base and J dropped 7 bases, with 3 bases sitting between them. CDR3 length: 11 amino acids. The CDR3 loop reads CASSVKNEQFF. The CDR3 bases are TGTGCCAGCAGCGTAAAAAATGAGCAGTTCTTC.

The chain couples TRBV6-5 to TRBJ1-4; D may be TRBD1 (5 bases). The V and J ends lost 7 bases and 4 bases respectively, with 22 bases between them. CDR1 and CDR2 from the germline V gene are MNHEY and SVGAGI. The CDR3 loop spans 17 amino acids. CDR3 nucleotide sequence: TGTGCCAGCACCTACTACGATGGGACGGTCCATAATGAAAAACTGTTTTTT. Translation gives CASTYYDGTVHNEKLFF.

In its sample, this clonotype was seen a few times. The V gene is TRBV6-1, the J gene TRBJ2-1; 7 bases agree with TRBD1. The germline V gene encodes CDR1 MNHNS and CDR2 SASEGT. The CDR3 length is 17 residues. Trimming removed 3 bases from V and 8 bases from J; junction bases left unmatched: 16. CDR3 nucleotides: TGTGCCAGCAGTGAGCGCGGACCCGGGACAGAACGTGATGAGCAGTTCTTC. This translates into CASSERGPGTERDEQFF.

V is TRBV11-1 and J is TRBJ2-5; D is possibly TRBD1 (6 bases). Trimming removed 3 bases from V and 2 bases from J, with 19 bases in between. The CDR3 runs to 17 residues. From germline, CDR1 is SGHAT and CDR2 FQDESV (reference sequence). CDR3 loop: CASSFISRGFGQETQYF. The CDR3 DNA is TGTGCCAGCAGCTTTATCTCTAGGGGGTTCGGGCAAGAGACCCAGTACTTC.

CDR3 sequence (DNA): TGTGCCGGCAAGACCCTCACCGGGGAGCTGTTTTTT. Protein sequence: CAGKTLTGELFF. The rearrangement uses TRBV6-2 or TRBV6-3 and TRBJ2-2; the D is unclear. The germline V and J ends were trimmed by 11 bases and 4 bases, with 11 bases remaining between them. There are 12 residues in the CDR3. Germline assignment: CDR1 MNHEY and CDR2 SVGEGT.

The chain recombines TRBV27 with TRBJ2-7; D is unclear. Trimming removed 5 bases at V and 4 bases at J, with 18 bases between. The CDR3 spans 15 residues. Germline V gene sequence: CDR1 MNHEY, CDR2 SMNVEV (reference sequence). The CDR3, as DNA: TGTGCCAGCAGTGGAAGCAGGCTAGGTGGTTACGAGCAGTACTTC. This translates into CASSGSRLGGYEQYF.

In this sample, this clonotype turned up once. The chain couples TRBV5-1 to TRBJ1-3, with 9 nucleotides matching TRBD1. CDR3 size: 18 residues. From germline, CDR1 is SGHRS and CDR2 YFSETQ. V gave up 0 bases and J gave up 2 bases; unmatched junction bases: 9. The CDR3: CASSLGPGQGKAGNTIYF. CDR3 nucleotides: TGCGCCAGCAGCTTGGGCCCGGGACAGGGAAAAGCTGGAAACACCATATATTTT.

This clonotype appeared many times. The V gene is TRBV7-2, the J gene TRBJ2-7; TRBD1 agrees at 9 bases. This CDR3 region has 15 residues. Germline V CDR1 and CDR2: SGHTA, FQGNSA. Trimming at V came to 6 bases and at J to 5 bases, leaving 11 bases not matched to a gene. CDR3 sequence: CASSLTSGQGNEQYF. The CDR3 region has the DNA TGTGCCAGCAGTCTCACCTCCGGACAGGGGAACGAGCAGTACTTC.

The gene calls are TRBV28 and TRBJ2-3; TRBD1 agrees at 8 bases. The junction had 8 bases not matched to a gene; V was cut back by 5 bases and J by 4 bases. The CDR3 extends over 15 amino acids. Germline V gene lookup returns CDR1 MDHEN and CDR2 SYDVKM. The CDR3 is CASSPRTGRPDTQYF. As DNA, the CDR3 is TGTGCCAGCAGTCCTAGGACAGGGCGCCCAGATACGCAGTATTTT.

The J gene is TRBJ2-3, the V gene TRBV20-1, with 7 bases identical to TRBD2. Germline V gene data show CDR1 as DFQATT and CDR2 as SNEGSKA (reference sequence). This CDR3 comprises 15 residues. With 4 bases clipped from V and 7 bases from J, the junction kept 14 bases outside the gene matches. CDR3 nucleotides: TGCAGTGCTATCCGCCGGGACTATCAAATGAATACGCAGTATTTT. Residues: CSAIRRDYQMNTQYF.

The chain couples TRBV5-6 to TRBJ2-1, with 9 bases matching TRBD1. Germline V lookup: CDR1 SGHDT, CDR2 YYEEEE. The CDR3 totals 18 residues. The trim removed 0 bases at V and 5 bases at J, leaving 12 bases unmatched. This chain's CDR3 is CASSLATWGTGTHNEQFF. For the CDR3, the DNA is TGTGCCAGCAGCTTGGCCACTTGGGGGACAGGGACTCACAATGAGCAGTTCTTC.

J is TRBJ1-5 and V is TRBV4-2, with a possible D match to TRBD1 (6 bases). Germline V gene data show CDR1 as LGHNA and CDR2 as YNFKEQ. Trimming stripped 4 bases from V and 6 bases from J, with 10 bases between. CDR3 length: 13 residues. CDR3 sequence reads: CASSLQGPQPQHF. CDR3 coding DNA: TGTGCCAGCAGCCTACAGGGTCCTCAGCCCCAGCATTTT.

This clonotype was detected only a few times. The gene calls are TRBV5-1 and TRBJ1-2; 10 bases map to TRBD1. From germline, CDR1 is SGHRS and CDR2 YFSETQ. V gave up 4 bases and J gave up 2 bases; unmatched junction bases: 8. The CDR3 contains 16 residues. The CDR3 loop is CASSPATGGRNYGYTF. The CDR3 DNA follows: TGCGCCAGCAGCCCCGCGACAGGGGGCCGGAACTATGGCTACACCTTC.

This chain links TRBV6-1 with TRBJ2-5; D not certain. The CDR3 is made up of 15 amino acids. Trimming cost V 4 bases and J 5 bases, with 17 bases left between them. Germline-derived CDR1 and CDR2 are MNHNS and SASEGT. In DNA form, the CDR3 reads TGTGCCAGCAGTGGGCAGCTTAAATTGGTGGAGACCCAGTACTTC. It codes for CASSGQLKLVETQYF.

The CDR3, as DNA: TGCAGTGCTAGGTTTAGCGGGGGTGTGGATGAGCAGTACTTC. Its translation: CSARFSGGVDEQYF. The chain has TRBV20-1 and TRBJ2-7; 9 positions agree with TRBD2. Germline V gene sequence: CDR1 DFQATT, CDR2 SNEGSKA (reference sequence). The CDR3 is 14 amino acids. V shed 3 bases, J shed 7 bases, and the junction held 10 bases outside the gene matches.

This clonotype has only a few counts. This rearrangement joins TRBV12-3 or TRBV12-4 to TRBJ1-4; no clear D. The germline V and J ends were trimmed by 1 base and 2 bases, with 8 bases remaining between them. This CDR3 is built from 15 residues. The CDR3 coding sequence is TGTGCCAGCAGTTTAGAAGGGATCACTAATGAAAAACTGTTTTTT. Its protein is CASSLEGITNEKLFF.

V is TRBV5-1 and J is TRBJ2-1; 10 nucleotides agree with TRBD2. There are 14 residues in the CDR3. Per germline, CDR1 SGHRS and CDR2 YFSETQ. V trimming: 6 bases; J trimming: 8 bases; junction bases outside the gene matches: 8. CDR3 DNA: TGCGCCAGCATAGCGGGGGGCCGGGAGGATGAGCAGTTCTTC. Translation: CASIAGGREDEQFF.

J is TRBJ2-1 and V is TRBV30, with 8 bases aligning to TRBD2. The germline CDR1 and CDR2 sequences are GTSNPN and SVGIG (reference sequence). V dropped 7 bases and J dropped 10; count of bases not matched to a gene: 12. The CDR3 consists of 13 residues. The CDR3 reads CALGTSRGREQFF. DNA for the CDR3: TGTGCCTTAGGGACTAGTCGGGGGAGAGAGCAGTTCTTC.